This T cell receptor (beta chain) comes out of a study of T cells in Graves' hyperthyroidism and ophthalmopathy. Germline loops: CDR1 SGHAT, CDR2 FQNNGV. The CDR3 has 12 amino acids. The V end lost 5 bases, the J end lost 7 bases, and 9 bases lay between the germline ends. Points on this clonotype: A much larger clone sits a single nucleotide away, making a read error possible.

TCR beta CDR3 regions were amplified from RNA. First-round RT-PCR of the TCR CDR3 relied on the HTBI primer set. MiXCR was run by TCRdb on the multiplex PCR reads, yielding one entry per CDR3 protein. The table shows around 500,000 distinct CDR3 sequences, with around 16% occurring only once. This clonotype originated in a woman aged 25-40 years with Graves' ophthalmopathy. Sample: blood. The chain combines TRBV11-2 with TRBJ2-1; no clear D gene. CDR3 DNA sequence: TGTGCCAGCAGCCCGGCAGCGAATGAGCAGTTCTTC. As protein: CASSPAANEQFF.